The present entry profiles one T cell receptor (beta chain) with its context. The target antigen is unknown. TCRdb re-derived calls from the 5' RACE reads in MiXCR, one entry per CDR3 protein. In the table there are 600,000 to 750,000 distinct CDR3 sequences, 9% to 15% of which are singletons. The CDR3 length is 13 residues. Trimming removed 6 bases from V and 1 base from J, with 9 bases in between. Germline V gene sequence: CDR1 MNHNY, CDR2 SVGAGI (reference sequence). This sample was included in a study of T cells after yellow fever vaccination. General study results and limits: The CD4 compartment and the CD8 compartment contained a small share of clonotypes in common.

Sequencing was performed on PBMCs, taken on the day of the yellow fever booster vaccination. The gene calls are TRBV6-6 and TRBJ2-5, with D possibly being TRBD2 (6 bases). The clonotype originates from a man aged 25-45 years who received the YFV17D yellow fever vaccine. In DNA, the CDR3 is TGTGCCAGCAGGGGGGACTTCCAAGAGACCCAGTACTTC. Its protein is CASRGDFQETQYF.